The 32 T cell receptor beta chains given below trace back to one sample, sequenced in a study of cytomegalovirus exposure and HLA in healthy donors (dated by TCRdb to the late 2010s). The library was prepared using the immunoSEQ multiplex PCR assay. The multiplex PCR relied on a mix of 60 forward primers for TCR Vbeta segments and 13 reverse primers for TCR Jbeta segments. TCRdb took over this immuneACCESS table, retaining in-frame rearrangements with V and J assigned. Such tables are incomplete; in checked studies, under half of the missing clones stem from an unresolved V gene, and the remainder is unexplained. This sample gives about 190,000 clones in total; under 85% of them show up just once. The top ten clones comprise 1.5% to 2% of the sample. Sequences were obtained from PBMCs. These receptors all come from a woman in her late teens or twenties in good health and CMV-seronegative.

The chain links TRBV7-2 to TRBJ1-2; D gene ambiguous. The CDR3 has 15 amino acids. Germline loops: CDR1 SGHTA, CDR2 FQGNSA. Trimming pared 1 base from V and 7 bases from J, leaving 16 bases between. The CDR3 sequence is CASSLGVASKFGYTF. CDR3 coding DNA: TGTGCCAGCAGCTTAGGAGTAGCTTCGAAGTTTGGCTACACCTTC.

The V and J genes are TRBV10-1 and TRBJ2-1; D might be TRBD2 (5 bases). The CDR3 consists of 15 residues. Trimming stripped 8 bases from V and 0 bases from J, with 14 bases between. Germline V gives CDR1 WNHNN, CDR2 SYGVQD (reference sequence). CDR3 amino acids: CASSATGNSYNEQFF. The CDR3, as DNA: TGCGCCAGCTCAGCCACCGGGAACTCCTACAATGAGCAGTTCTTC.

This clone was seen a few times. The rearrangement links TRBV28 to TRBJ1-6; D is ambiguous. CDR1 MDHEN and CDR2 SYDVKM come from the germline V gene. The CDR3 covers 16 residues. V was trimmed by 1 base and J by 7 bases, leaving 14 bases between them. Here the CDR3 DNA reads TGTGCCAGCAGTTTATTTCGTCATGCGGGGAATTCACCCCTCCACTTT. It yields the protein CASSLFRHAGNSPLHF. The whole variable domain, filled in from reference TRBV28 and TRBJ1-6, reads DVKVTQSSRYLVKRTGEKVFLECVQDMDHENMFWYRQDPGLGLRLIYFSYDVKMKEKGDIPEGYSVSREKKERFSLILESASTNQTSMYLCASSLFRHAGNSPLHFGNGTRLTVT.

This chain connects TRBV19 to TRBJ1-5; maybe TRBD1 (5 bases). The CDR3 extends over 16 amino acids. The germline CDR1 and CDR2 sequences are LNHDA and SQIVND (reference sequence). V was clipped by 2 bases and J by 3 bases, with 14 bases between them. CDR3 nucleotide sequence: TGTGCCAGTAGTATAACTCAGGGAAAGTTCAATCAGCCCCAGCATTTT. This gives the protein CASSITQGKFNQPQHF. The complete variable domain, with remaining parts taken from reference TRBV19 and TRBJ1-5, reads DGGITQSPKYLFRKEGQNVTLSCEQNLNHDAMYWYRQDPGQGLRLIYYSQIVNDFQKGDIAEGYSVSREKKESFPLTVTSAQKNPTAFYLCASSITQGKFNQPQHFGDGTRLSIL.

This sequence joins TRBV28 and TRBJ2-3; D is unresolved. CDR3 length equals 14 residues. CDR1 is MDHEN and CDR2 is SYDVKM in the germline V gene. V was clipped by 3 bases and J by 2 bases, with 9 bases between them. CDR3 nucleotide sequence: TGTGCCAGCAGTTTTCTGAAACACACAGATACGCAGTATTTT. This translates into CASSFLKHTDTQYF.

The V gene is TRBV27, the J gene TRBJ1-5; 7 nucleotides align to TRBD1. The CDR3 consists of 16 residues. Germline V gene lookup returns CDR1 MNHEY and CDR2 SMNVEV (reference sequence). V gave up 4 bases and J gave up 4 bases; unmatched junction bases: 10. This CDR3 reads CASSSSRTGGNQPQHF. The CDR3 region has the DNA TGTGCCAGCAGTTCCTCTAGGACAGGAGGGAATCAGCCCCAGCATTTT.

The CDR3 loop reads CSYQRGEQYF. CDR3 nucleotides: TGCAGCTACCAAAGGGGGGAGCAGTACTTC. The V and J genes are TRBV20-1 and TRBJ2-7, with D perhaps matching TRBD1 (6 bases). Germline V gene sequence: CDR1 DFQATT, CDR2 SNEGSKA (reference sequence). This CDR3 is built from 10 residues.

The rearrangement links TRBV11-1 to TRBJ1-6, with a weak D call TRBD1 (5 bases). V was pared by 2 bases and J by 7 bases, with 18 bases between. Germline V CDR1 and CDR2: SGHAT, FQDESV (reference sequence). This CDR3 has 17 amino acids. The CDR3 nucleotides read TGTGCCAGCAGCTTACCCCCGGGAGGGGATGGCAATTCACCCCTCCACTTT. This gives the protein CASSLPPGGDGNSPLHF.

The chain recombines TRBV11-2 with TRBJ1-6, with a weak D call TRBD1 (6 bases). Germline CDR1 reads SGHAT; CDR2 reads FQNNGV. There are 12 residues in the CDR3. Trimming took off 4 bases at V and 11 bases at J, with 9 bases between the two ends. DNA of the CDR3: TGTGCCAGCAGCTCGGGGGGGCCACCCCTCCACTTT. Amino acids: CASSSGGPPLHF.

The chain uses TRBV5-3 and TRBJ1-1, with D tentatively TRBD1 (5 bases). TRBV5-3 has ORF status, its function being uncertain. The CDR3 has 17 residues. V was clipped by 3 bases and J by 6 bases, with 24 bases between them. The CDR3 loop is CARSWWTTPLSLAEAFF. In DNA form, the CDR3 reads TGTGCCAGAAGCTGGTGGACAACCCCGCTCTCTTTGGCTGAAGCTTTCTTT.

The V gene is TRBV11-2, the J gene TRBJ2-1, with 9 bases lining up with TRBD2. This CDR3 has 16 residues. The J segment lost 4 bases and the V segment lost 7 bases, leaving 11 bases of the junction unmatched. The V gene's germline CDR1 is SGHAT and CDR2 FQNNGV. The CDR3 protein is CASNPPVLAGYNEQFF. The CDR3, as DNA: TGTGCCAGCAACCCCCCGGTGCTAGCGGGATACAATGAGCAGTTCTTC.

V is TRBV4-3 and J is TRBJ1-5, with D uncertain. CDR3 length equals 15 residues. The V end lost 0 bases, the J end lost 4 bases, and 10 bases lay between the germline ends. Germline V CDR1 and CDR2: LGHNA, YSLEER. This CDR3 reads CASSQDRGKNQPQHF. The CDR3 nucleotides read TGCGCCAGCAGCCAAGATCGAGGGAAGAATCAGCCCCAGCATTTT.

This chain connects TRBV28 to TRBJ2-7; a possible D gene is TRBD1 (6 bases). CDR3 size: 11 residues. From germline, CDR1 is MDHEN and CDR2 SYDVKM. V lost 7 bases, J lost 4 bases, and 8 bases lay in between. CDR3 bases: TGTGCCAGCACCACAGGGTACGAGCAGTACTTC. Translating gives CASTTGYEQYF. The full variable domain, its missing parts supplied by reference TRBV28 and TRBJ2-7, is DVKVTQSSRYLVKRTGEKVFLECVQDMDHENMFWYRQDPGLGLRLIYFSYDVKMKEKGDIPEGYSVSREKKERFSLILESASTNQTSMYLCASTTGYEQYFGPGTRLTVT.

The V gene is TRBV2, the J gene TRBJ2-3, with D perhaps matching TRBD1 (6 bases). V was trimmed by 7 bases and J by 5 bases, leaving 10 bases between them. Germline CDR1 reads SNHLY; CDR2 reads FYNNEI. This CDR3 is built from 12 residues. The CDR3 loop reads CASIQGRDTQYF. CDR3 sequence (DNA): TGTGCCAGCATACAGGGCAGAGATACGCAGTATTTT. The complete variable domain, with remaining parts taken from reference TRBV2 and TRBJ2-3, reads EPEVTQTPSHQVTQMGQEVILRCVPISNHLYFYWYRQILGQKVEFLVSFYNNEISEKSEIFDDQFSVERPDGSNFTLKIRSTKLEDSAMYFCASIQGRDTQYFGPGTRLTVL.

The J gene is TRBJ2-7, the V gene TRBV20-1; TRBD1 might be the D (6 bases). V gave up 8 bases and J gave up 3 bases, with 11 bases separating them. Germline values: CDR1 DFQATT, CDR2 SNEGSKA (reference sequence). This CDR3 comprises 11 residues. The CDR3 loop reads CSNEQGYEQYF. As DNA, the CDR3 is TGCAGTAACGAACAGGGCTACGAGCAGTACTTC.

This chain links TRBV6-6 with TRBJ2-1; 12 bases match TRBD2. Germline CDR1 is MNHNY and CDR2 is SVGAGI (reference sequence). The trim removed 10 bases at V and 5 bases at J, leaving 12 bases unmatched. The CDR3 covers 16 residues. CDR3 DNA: TGTGCCACCAGACTAGCGGGAGTAGTTGCGGACAATGAGCAGTTCTTC. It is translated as CATRLAGVVADNEQFF.

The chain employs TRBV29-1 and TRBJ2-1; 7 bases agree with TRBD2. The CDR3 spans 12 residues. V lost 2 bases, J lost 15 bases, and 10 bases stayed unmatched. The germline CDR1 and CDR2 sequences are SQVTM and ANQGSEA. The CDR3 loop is CSVELAVEEGFF. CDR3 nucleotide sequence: TGCAGCGTTGAACTAGCGGTAGAGGAAGGGTTCTTC.

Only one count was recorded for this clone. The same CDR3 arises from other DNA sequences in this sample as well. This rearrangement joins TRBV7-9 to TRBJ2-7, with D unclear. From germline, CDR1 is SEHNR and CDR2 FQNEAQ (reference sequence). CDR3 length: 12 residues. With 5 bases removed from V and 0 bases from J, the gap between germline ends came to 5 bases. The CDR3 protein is CASSLSSYEQYF. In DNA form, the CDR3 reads TGTGCCAGCAGCCTTAGCTCCTACGAGCAGTACTTC.

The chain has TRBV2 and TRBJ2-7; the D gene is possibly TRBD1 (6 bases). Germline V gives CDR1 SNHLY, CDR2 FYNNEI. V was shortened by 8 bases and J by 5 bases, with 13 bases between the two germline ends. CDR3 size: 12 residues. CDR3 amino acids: CASGRTEDEQYF. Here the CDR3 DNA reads TGTGCCAGCGGTCGGACAGAGGACGAGCAGTACTTC.

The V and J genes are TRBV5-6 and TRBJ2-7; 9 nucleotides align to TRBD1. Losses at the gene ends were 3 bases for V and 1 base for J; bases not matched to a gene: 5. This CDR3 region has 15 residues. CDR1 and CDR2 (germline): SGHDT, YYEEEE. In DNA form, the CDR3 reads TGTGCCAGCAGCTCACCGGGACAGGGTTCCTACGAGCAGTACTTC. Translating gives CASSSPGQGSYEQYF.

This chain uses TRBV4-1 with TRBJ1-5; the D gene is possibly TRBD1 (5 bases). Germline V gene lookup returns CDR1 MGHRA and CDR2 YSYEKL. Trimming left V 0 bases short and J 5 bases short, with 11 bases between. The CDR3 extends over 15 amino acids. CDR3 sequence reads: CASSQDTGGYQPQHF. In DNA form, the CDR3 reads TGCGCCAGCAGCCAAGATACAGGAGGGTATCAGCCCCAGCATTTT.

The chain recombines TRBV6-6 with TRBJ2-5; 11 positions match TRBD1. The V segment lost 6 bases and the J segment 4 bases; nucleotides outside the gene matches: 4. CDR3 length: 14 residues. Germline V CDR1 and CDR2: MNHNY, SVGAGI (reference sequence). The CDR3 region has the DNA TGTGCCAGCAGGCGGGGACAGGGGGGAGAGACCCAGTACTTC. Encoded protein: CASRRGQGGETQYF.

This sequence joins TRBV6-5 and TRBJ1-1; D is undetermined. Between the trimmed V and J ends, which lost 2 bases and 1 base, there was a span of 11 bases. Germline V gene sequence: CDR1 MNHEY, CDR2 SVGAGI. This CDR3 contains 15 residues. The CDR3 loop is CASSYQTFSNTEAFF. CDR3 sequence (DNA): TGTGCCAGCAGTTACCAAACTTTTTCGAACACTGAAGCTTTCTTT.

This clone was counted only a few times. As DNA, the CDR3 is TGCGCCAGCAGCTTGGTAGGGGCGGAAGAAAAACTGTTTTTT. It encodes CASSLVGAEEKLFF. V and J are TRBV5-1 and TRBJ1-4, with a weak D call TRBD1 (5 bases). Trimming stripped 0 bases from V and 8 bases from J, with 11 bases between. The germline V gene encodes CDR1 SGHRS and CDR2 YFSETQ. This CDR3 spans 14 amino acids.

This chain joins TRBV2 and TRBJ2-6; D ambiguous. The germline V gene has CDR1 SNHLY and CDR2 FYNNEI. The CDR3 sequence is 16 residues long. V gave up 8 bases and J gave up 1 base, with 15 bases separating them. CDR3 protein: CASRPPRVSGANVLTF. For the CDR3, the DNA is TGTGCCAGCCGCCCCCCCCGGGTATCTGGGGCCAACGTCCTGACTTTC.

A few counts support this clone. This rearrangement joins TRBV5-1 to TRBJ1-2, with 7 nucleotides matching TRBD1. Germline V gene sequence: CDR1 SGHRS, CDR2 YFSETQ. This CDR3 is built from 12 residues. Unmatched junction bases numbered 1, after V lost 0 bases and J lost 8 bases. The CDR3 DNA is TGCGCCAGCAGCTTGGAAGGGGGCGGCTACACCTTC. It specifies CASSLEGGGYTF.

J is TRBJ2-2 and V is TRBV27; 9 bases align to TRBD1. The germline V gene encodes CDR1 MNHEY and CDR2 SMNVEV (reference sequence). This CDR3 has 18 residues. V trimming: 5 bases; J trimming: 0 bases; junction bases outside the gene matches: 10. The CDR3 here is CASSRGTGTIANTGELFF. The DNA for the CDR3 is TGTGCCAGCAGTCGTGGGACAGGGACTATAGCGAACACCGGGGAGCTGTTTTTT.

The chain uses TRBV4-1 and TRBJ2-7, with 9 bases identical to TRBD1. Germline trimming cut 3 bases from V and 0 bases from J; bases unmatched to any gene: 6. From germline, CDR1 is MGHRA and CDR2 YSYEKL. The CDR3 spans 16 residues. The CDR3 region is CASSQPGTGTSYEQYF. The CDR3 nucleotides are TGCGCCAGCAGCCAGCCCGGGACAGGGACCTCCTACGAGCAGTACTTC.

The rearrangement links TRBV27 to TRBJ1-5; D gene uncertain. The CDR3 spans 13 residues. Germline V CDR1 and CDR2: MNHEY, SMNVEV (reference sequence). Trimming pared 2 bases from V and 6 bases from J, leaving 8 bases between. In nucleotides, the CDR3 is TGTGCCAGCAGTTTAACCGGACTTCAGCCCCAGCATTTT. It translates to CASSLTGLQPQHF.

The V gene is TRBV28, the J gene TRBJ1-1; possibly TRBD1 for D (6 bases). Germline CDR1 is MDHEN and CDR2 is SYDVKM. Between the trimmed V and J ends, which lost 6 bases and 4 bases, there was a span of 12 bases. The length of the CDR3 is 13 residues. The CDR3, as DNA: TGTGCCAGCAGGGGGGGGCGGGTCACTGAAGCTTTCTTT. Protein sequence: CASRGGRVTEAFF.

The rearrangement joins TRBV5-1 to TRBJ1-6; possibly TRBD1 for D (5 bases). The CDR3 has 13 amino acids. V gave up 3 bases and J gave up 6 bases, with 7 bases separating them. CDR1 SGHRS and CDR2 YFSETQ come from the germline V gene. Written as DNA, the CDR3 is TGCGCCAGCAGCTCCACAGGTAATTCACCCCTCCACTTT. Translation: CASSSTGNSPLHF.

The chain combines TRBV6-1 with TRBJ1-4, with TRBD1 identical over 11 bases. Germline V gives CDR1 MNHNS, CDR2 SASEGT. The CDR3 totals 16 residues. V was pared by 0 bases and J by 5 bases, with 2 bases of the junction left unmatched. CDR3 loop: CASSEAGTGGNEKLFF. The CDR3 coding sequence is TGTGCCAGCAGTGAAGCCGGGACAGGGGGAAATGAAAAACTGTTTTTT.